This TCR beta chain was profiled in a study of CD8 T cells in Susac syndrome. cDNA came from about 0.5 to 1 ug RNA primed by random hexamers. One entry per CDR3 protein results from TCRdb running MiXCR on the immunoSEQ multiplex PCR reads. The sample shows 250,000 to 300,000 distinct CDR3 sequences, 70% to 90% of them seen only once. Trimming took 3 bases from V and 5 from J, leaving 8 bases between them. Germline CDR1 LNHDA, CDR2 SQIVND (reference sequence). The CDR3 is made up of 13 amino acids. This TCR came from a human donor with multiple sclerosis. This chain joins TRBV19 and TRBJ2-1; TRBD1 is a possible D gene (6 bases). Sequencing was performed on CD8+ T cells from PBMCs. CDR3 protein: CASSIGQNNEQFF. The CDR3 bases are TGTGCCAGTAGTATTGGACAGAACAATGAGCAGTTCTTC.